This T cell receptor (beta chain) was captured by sequencing in a study of T-cell memory formation after mild COVID-19. TCRdb redid the calling of the 5' RACE reads with MiXCR, one entry per CDR3 protein. The sample carries fewer than 150,000 distinct CDR3 sequences, roughly 6.2% recorded once. This CDR3 region has 14 residues. The germline CDR1 and CDR2 sequences are LGHDT and YNNKEL (reference sequence). The V end was cut by 1 base, the J end by 2 bases, with 8 bases between. This clonotype was seen only a few times. Material: PBMCs or a T cell subset sorted from them (not recorded which). This sequence was found in an adult woman who had mild COVID-19 (a few samples of this study predate the infection). Cell type and time point are not known. The chain is built from TRBV3-1 and TRBJ1-1, with D uncertain. CDR3 coding DNA: TGTGCCAGCAGCCAAGGGACGGCCAACACTGAAGCTTTCTTT. Translated, it gives CASSQGTANTEAFF.